This is a list of T cell receptor beta chains from one sample in a study of T cell responses to AZD1222 COVID-19 vaccine. The assay was immunoSEQ multiplex PCR, and TCRdb's table has in-frame clones only and misses some. The sample lists around 79,000 clones, roughly nine tenths occurring once. The input for sequencing was peripheral blood, taken on day 0 of AZD1222 vaccination. The receptors here all came from an adult in good health. CDR3s leave out the opening cysteine and the closing phenylalanine or tryptophan. Size is stated for part of the rows, as once, few or many counts, or as a class when the clone is expanded.

clone size	J gene	V gene	CDR3 length	CDR3 protein
.	TRBJ2-7	TRBV5-1	11	ASSGGTGYEQY
.	TRBJ2-2	TRBV15	12	ATSRDDRTGELF
.	TRBJ2-1	TRBV30	10	AWSVAGGPQF
.	TRBJ2-7	TRBV15	14	ATSRDLFGEAYEQY
.	TRBJ2-2	TRBV7-2	13	ASSPGDTYTGELF
.	TRBJ1-6	TRBV19	13	ASSNQQPGSSPLH
.	TRBJ2-7	TRBV6-5	12	ASSSGQGVYEQY
once	TRBJ2-7	TRBV19	16	ASSTSFPHLGVSYEQY
.	TRBJ2-7	TRBV5-8	11	ASSSGQGGEQY
.	TRBJ1-5	TRBV9	14	ASSVGEGGHNQPQH
.	TRBJ2-7	TRBV5-6	14	ASSPVAGSYSYEQY
.	TRBJ1-2	TRBV14	12	ASSQARGASGYT
.	TRBJ2-7	TRBV19	17	ASSTQRGQKLAMGYEQY
.	TRBJ1-2	TRBV18	14	ASSPISRFSNYGYT
.	TRBJ1-4	TRBV12-2	15	ASRPRDRDATNEKLF
.	TRBJ1-1	TRBV6-5	10	ASRSSGPEAF
.	TRBJ1-5	TRBV7-9	13	ASSRGAREDQPQH
.	TRBJ2-5	TRBV27	16	ASSRTPMGGMYQETQY
.	TRBJ2-6	TRBV6-5	11	ASFTRYANVLT
.	TRBJ2-3	TRBV2	9	ASSPEDTQY